The sequence of this TCR beta chain was determined in a study of human T cells and chemical hapten exposure. Germline CDR1 and CDR2: SGHKS and YYEKEE (reference sequence). This CDR3 spans 17 amino acids. V lost 1 base, J lost 1 base, and 14 bases lay in between. Attachment of unique molecular identifiers to individual cDNA molecules was performed in the library. TCRdb passed the RACE reads through MiXCR, listing each CDR3 protein once. The sample yields 120,000 or so distinct CDR3 sequences, 13% seen once. The time point here: pre-sensitization, week 0. Sample treatment: therapeutic diphenylcyclopropenone sensitization with weekly scalp DPC. Blood collection happened ahead of applying each patch test. The sample holds a few counts of this clonotype. Its antigen is unknown. Notes on the study in general: Against controls, expanded TCRs gave rise to significantly more large CDR3 similarity clusters.

V and J are TRBV5-5 and TRBJ2-2; D remains unclear. This receptor was taken from a woman younger than 30 with alopecia areata. Some clones in this sample may be carry-over from other donors' samples. The sequencing here drew on whole blood, taken in connection with sensitization to the hapten diphenylcyclopropenone (DPC). The CDR3: CASSLLPGWQNTGELFF. DNA for the CDR3: TGTGCCAGCAGCTTGCTCCCAGGTTGGCAGAACACCGGGGAGCTGTTTTTT.